The 10 T cell receptor beta chains below come from one sample, sequenced in a study of blood T cell repertoires in COVID-19. Repertoires were generated with immunoSEQ multiplex PCR, while TCRdb's copy carries only in-frame clones and drops some. The table lists 120,000 or so clones, around 90% of them singletons. The source material was peripheral blood. The source is a woman between 50 and 59 years old with acute or convalescent COVID-19.

This chain connects TRBV18 to TRBJ1-3, with D tentatively TRBD1 (6 bases). The CDR3 has 15 amino acids. Trimming took off 3 bases at V and 4 bases at J, with 13 bases between the two ends. The germline CDR1 and CDR2 sequences are KGHSH and LQKENI. The CDR3 reads CASSPDRSYGNTIYF. DNA for the CDR3: TGTGCCAGCTCACCCGACAGGAGTTACGGAAACACCATATATTTT.

This clone was recorded a few times. The gene calls are TRBV18 and TRBJ1-2; D is perhaps TRBD1 (5 bases). The germline V gene has CDR1 KGHSH and CDR2 LQKENI. There are 16 residues in the CDR3. Trimming removed 5 bases from V and 2 bases from J, with 18 bases in between. The CDR3 sequence: CASSSTGGDVNYGYTF. CDR3 DNA sequence: TGTGCCAGCTCATCCACGGGGGGGGACGTCAACTATGGCTACACCTTC.

This clone occurred once. The CDR3 here is CASHQAGVYNEQFF. CDR3 nucleotides: TGTGCCAGTCACCAAGCGGGAGTCTACAATGAGCAGTTCTTC. The chain is built from TRBV19 and TRBJ2-1, with TRBD2 identical over 8 bases. V trimming: 8 bases; J trimming: 3 bases; junction bases outside the gene matches: 6. CDR1 and CDR2 from the germline V gene are LNHDA and SQIVND (reference sequence). The CDR3 totals 14 residues.

CDR3 amino acids: CASSSGDSPTGELFF. DNA for the CDR3: TGTGCCAGCAGTTCAGGGGACAGCCCCACCGGGGAGCTGTTTTTT. The chain has TRBV6-5 and TRBJ2-2; 7 nucleotides agree with TRBD1. The CDR3 is made up of 15 amino acids. J gave up 4 bases and V 4 bases, and 6 bases lay outside the gene matches. Germline assignment: CDR1 MNHEY and CDR2 SVGAGI.

This clone was counted a few times. J is TRBJ2-1 and V is TRBV5-6; no clear D. Trimming removed 2 bases at V and 7 bases at J, with 10 bases between. Germline loops: CDR1 SGHDT, CDR2 YYEEEE. This CDR3 region has 13 residues. The CDR3 reads CASSLPYENEQFF. The CDR3 region has the DNA TGTGCCAGCAGCTTACCTTATGAGAATGAGCAGTTCTTC. The full variable domain, with the rest looked up from reference TRBV5-6 and TRBJ2-1, is DAGVTQSPTHLIKTRGQQVTLRCSPKSGHDTVSWYQQALGQGPQFIFQYYEEEERQRGNFPDRFSGHQFPNYSSELNVNALLLGDSALYLCASSLPYENEQFFGPGTRLTVL.

The J gene is TRBJ1-5, the V gene TRBV19, with 10 nucleotides matching TRBD1. The CDR3 runs 16 residues. The germline V gene has CDR1 LNHDA and CDR2 SQIVND (reference sequence). V lost 5 bases to trimming and J lost 7 bases; unmatched junction nucleotides: 11. The CDR3 nucleotides read TGTGCCAGTAGTCCCTCCCGGGACAGGGGTTACCAGCCCCAGCATTTT. It encodes CASSPSRDRGYQPQHF.

The chain carries TRBV6-5 and TRBJ2-2; 8 bases align to TRBD1. CDR3 length equals 15 residues. CDR1 is MNHEY and CDR2 is SVGAGI in the germline V gene. Germline trimming cut 6 bases from V and 2 bases from J; bases unmatched to any gene: 5. The CDR3 DNA is TGTGCCAGCAGGAAGACAGGGGCAAACACCGGGGAGCTGTTTTTT. This translates into CASRKTGANTGELFF.

This chain uses TRBV7-9 with TRBJ2-2; 9 positions match TRBD2. The CDR3 has 14 amino acids. V gave up 1 base and J gave up 15 bases; unmatched junction bases: 9. Germline assignment: CDR1 SEHNR and CDR2 FQNEAQ (reference sequence). This CDR3 is CASSLEVAGAEMFF. CDR3 in DNA: TGTGCCAGCAGCTTAGAAGTAGCGGGAGCCGAAATGTTTTTT.

The V gene is TRBV5-1, the J gene TRBJ2-1; D is unresolved. The germline V gene encodes CDR1 SGHRS and CDR2 YFSETQ. This CDR3 has 15 amino acids. V was pared by 0 bases and J by 0 bases, with 7 bases between. This CDR3 reads CASSLVASSYNEQFF. The DNA of the CDR3 is TGCGCCAGCAGCTTGGTGGCTAGCTCCTACAATGAGCAGTTCTTC. Based on the CDR3 plus reference TRBV5-1 and TRBJ2-1, the full variable domain is KAGVTQTPRYLIKTRGQQVTLSCSPISGHRSVSWYQQTPGQGLQFLFEYFSETQRNKGNFPGRFSGRQFSNSRSEMNVSTLELGDSALYLCASSLVASSYNEQFFGPGTRLTVL.

The rearrangement uses TRBV19 and TRBJ1-1; TRBD1 is a possible D gene (5 bases). V gave up 3 bases and J gave up 2 bases, with 13 bases separating them. Germline CDR1 and CDR2: LNHDA and SQIVND (reference sequence). This CDR3 is 15 amino acids long. The CDR3 reads CASSISGLENTEAFF. As DNA, the CDR3 is TGTGCCAGTAGTATCTCAGGGCTTGAAAACACTGAAGCTTTCTTT. Drawing the rest from reference TRBV19 and TRBJ1-1, the complete variable domain is DGGITQSPKYLFRKEGQNVTLSCEQNLNHDAMYWYRQDPGQGLRLIYYSQIVNDFQKGDIAEGYSVSREKKESFPLTVTSAQKNPTAFYLCASSISGLENTEAFFGQGTRLTVV.